These 18 T cell receptor beta chains were all obtained from the same sample, sequenced in a study of blood T cells in healthy people across ages. The authors ran a second PCR of about 7 to 12 cycles using a sample-barcoded 5' primer and a J-beta primer mix. One entry per CDR3 protein, called by TCRdb with MiXCR from the 5' RACE reads. The top ten hold about 12% of the sample, which has about 1.1 million distinct CDR3 sequences, under 40% seen once. The sequenced sample was blood. Receptors were obtained from a man between 18 and 29 years old in good health.

This chain connects TRBV6-1 to TRBJ2-7; possibly TRBD1 or TRBD2 for D (6 bases each). Germline CDR1 is MNHNS and CDR2 is SASEGT. Trimming stripped 11 bases from V and 3 bases from J, with 20 bases between. The CDR3 has 14 amino acids. In DNA form, the CDR3 reads TGTGCCGGGACTGGGGGGACAAGCAACTACGAGCAGTACTTC. Protein: CAGTGGTSNYEQYF.

This clonotype was recorded a few times. The chain combines TRBV7-9 with TRBJ1-5, with D perhaps matching TRBD1 (5 bases). Trimming stripped 5 bases from V and 5 bases from J, with 10 bases between. The CDR3 sequence is 13 residues long. The germline CDR1 and CDR2 sequences are SEHNR and FQNEAQ (reference sequence). DNA for the CDR3: TGTGCCAGCAGCCGCAGGGAGCATCAGCCCCAGCATTTT. Its protein product is CASSRREHQPQHF.

The chain has TRBV29-1 and TRBJ1-2; D ambiguous. The V gene lost 5 bases and the J gene lost 1 base, with 14 bases spanning the gap. The CDR3 has 14 amino acids. The germline CDR1 and CDR2 sequences are SQVTM and ANQGSEA. CDR3 DNA: TGCAGCGTTCCCCCGGGGAAGGATAACTATGGCTACACCTTC. Translation: CSVPPGKDNYGYTF.

This chain connects TRBV30 to TRBJ2-7; D is ambiguous. The V gene's germline CDR1 is GTSNPN and CDR2 SVGIG (reference sequence). The V and J ends lost 4 bases and 0 bases respectively, with 13 bases between them. The CDR3 runs to 14 residues. The CDR3 here is CAWTRRYSSYEQYF. DNA of the CDR3: TGTGCCTGGACCAGACGTTACAGCTCCTACGAGCAGTACTTC. Using reference TRBV30 and TRBJ2-7 for the parts outside the CDR3, the full variable domain is SQTIHQWPATLVQPVGSPLSLECTVEGTSNPNLYWYRQAAGRGLQLLFYSVGIGQISSEVPQNLSASRPQDRQFILSSKKLLLSDSGFYLCAWTRRYSSYEQYFGPGTRLTVT.

This clonotype was seen a handful of times. J is TRBJ1-5 and V is TRBV20-1, with D possibly matching TRBD1 (5 bases). Trimming cost V 1 base and J 3 bases, with 10 bases left between them. CDR3 length: 14 amino acids. CDR1 DFQATT and CDR2 SNEGSKA come from the germline V gene (reference sequence). The CDR3 DNA is TGCAGTGCTAGAGCACAGGCCAACAATCAGCCCCAGCATTTT. It codes for CSARAQANNQPQHF.

Only a few counts were recorded for this clonotype. This rearrangement joins TRBV30 to TRBJ1-5; no clear D gene. V lost 1 base and J lost 5, with 12 bases in between. Germline CDR1 and CDR2: GTSNPN and SVGIG (reference sequence). The CDR3 length is 14 residues. The CDR3 DNA reads TGTGCCTGGAGTGGAACGGTTCTCGATCAGCCCCAGCATTTT. Its protein is CAWSGTVLDQPQHF. Supplemented by reference TRBV30 and TRBJ1-5, the full variable domain reads SQTIHQWPATLVQPVGSPLSLECTVEGTSNPNLYWYRQAAGRGLQLLFYSVGIGQISSEVPQNLSASRPQDRQFILSSKKLLLSDSGFYLCAWSGTVLDQPQHFGDGTRLSIL.

The chain recombines TRBV28 with TRBJ1-5, with D possibly being TRBD1 (5 bases). This CDR3 spans 14 amino acids. Between the trimmed V and J ends, which lost 10 bases and 5 bases, there was a span of 18 bases. Germline CDR1 reads MDHEN; CDR2 reads SYDVKM. The CDR3 coding sequence is TGTGCCACCTTAGCCTATGGGACGTATCAGCCCCAGCATTTT. This translates into CATLAYGTYQPQHF. Using reference TRBV28 and TRBJ1-5 for the parts outside the CDR3, the full variable domain is DVKVTQSSRYLVKRTGEKVFLECVQDMDHENMFWYRQDPGLGLRLIYFSYDVKMKEKGDIPEGYSVSREKKERFSLILESASTNQTSMYLCATLAYGTYQPQHFGDGTRLSIL.

This clonotype appeared many times. The rearrangement uses TRBV20-1 and TRBJ2-5; D gene ambiguous. Between the trimmed V and J ends, which lost 6 bases and 0 bases, there was a span of 5 bases. The CDR3 is 11 residues long. Germline V gene data show CDR1 as DFQATT and CDR2 as SNEGSKA (reference sequence). As DNA, the CDR3 is TGCAGTGCAGAGTACCAAGAGACCCAGTACTTC. As protein: CSAEYQETQYF.

The sample holds a few counts of this clonotype. The chain employs TRBV20-1 and TRBJ2-3, with D perhaps TRBD1 (6 bases). The ends were cut back, 0 bases at V and 0 bases at J, with 10 bases in the middle. Germline V gene lookup returns CDR1 DFQATT and CDR2 SNEGSKA (reference sequence). The CDR3 runs to 15 residues. This chain's CDR3 is CSAREYRDSTDTQYF. The CDR3 coding sequence is TGCAGTGCTAGAGAGTACAGGGACAGCACAGATACGCAGTATTTT.

The table lists this clonotype with many counts. This sequence joins TRBV28 and TRBJ1-1; no clear D. Germline CDR1 and CDR2: MDHEN and SYDVKM. The V end lost 5 bases, the J end lost 3 bases, and 16 bases lay between the germline ends. The length of the CDR3 is 15 residues. The CDR3: CASSLEPLRDTEAFF. CDR3 bases: TGTGCCAGCAGTCTCGAACCCCTACGGGACACTGAAGCTTTCTTT.

This clonotype was detected many times. The gene calls are TRBV27 and TRBJ1-2, with D hard to call. V was pared by 0 bases and J by 8 bases, with 10 bases between. Germline V gene sequence: CDR1 MNHEY, CDR2 SMNVEV (reference sequence). This CDR3 is built from 13 residues. CDR3 loop: CASSLSGSYGYTF. The CDR3 DNA follows: TGTGCCAGCAGTTTATCGGGAAGTTACGGCTACACCTTC.

In its sample, this clonotype was seen a few times. This chain connects TRBV20-1 to TRBJ2-3; 10 bases agree with TRBD1. The CDR3 spans 13 residues. V gave up 6 bases and J gave up 1 base; unmatched junction bases: 1. Germline V CDR1 and CDR2: DFQATT, SNEGSKA (reference sequence). The CDR3: CSADRGRTDTQYF. As DNA, the CDR3 is TGCAGTGCCGACAGGGGGCGCACAGATACGCAGTATTTT.

V usage is TRBV6-5 and J usage is TRBJ1-6; D is uncertain. V lost 5 bases and J lost 7, with 9 bases in between. The CDR3 runs 13 residues. The germline gives CDR1 MNHEY, CDR2 SVGAGI. The CDR3 spells CASSPGENSPLHF. CDR3 bases: TGTGCCAGCAGTCCGGGAGAAAATTCACCCCTCCACTTT.

The V gene is TRBV20-1, the J gene TRBJ1-2, with TRBD1 as a possible D gene (6 bases). The V end was cut by 2 bases, the J end by 4 bases, with 23 bases between. Germline V lookup: CDR1 DFQATT, CDR2 SNEGSKA (reference sequence). The CDR3 is made up of 17 amino acids. CDR3 sequence: CSARRRTRTASFYGYTF. The CDR3 DNA reads TGCAGTGCTAGAAGGAGGACCCGGACAGCGTCTTTCTATGGCTACACCTTC.

This clonotype came up a few times. This chain joins TRBV27 and TRBJ1-5; D is unresolved. The CDR3 covers 14 residues. Germline V gene sequence: CDR1 MNHEY, CDR2 SMNVEV (reference sequence). Trimming stripped 5 bases from V and 0 bases from J, with 8 bases between. The CDR3 region is CASSIEGSNQPQHF. The CDR3 coding sequence is TGTGCCAGCAGTATAGAGGGTAGCAATCAGCCCCAGCATTTT.

The J gene is TRBJ1-2, the V gene TRBV7-9, with unresolved D. This CDR3 contains 16 residues. In germline, CDR1 is SEHNR, CDR2 FQNEAQ (reference sequence). The ends were cut back, 5 bases at V and 0 bases at J, with 16 bases in the middle. CDR3 amino acids: CASSPTFKEANYGYTF. CDR3 coding DNA: TGTGCCAGCAGCCCGACCTTTAAAGAGGCTAACTATGGCTACACCTTC.

The rearrangement joins TRBV28 to TRBJ2-4, with D perhaps TRBD1 (5 bases). The end of the DNA fits TRBJ2-7 better, so the J call may be wrong. The CDR3 consists of 15 residues. Germline V lookup: CDR1 MDHEN, CDR2 SYDVKM. CDR3 nucleotides: TGTGCCAGCAGTTCCCTTACAGGAGAGGTAAACGAGCAGTACTTC. Translation: CASSSLTGEVNEQYF.

This clonotype was detected a few times. J is TRBJ2-1 and V is TRBV9; 12 bases are shared with TRBD2. With V trimmed by 3 bases and J by 8 bases, 9 bases remained unmatched. CDR3 size: 16 residues. In germline, CDR1 is SGDLS, CDR2 YYNGEE. As DNA, the CDR3 is TGTGCCAGCAGCGCCGGACTAGCGGGGCTTGATTATGAGCAGTTCTTC. This translates into CASSAGLAGLDYEQFF.